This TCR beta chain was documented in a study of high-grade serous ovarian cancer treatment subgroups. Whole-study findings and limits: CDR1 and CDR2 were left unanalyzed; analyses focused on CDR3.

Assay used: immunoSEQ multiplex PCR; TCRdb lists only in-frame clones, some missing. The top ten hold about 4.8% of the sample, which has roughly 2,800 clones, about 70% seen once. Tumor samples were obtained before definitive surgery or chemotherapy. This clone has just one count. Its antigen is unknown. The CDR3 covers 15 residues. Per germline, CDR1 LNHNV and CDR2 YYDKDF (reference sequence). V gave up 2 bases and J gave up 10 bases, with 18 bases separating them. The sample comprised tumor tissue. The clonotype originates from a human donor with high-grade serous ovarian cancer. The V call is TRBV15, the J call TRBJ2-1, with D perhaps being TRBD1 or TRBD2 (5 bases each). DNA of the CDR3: TGTGCCACCAGCAGAATCCGGGACGGCCCTACGGAGCAGTTCTTC. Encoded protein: CATSRIRDGPTEQFF.